This T cell receptor (beta chain) is from a study of tissue T cells after allogeneic stem cell transplantation. Study background: Tissue samples with histologically apparent lymphocytes on H&E review were prioritized for sequencing.

Data came from immunoSEQ multiplex PCR; TCRdb stores just in-frame clones and leaves some out. The sample records approximately 1,500 clones, about 80% being singletons. Looked up from germline, CDR1 is MDHEN and CDR2 is SYDVKM. Trimming removed 7 bases from V and 4 bases from J; junction bases left unmatched: 8. The CDR3 totals 15 residues. Autopsy tissues included GI tract, liver, skin and lymphoid organs. The TCR comes from a male patient aged 35 to 70 with steroid-refractory graft-versus-host disease after an allogeneic stem cell transplant. The graft donor may be the source of some T cells. Here the sequenced sample was spleen tissue, taken at autopsy. The chain has TRBV28 and TRBJ1-5; 9 bases fit TRBD1. The chain's CDR3 is CASNGQGKGNQPQHF. CDR3 bases: TGTGCCAGCAATGGACAGGGGAAGGGGAATCAGCCCCAGCATTTT.